Reported below is one T cell receptor (beta chain). Its antigen specificity is not known. The sample holds no much larger clone one base away, and base qualities are not on file. TCRbeta CDR3 regions were amplified from genomic DNA by means of the immunoSEQ Assay, a bias-controlled multiplex PCR. The source study handled its data this way. Nucleated cell counts per sample were estimated from amplification of reference gene primers within the assay. To quantify the absolute abundance of each unique TCRbeta CDR3 rearrangement, sequence reads were collapsed and filtered. For each sample, productive Simpson clonality was calculated as the square root of Simpson's diversity index across productive rearrangements. This immuneACCESS table, as held by TCRdb, lists in-frame sequences with V and J called but not all clones. Of the missing ones, under half trace to an unresolved V gene in checked studies; the others have no known cause. D and trimming come from the DNA, and the V and J calls and clone size come from that table. Here the sample has about 120,000 clones; roughly nine tenths occur a single time. Together, the top ten hold approximately 8% of the sample.

Samples from volunteer blood donors who had recovered from COVID-19 were contributed by a second Seattle source. Collaborating institutions collected whole blood in K2EDTA tubes following their own protocols. For TCRbeta analysis, collaborator samples were shipped as frozen whole blood, as isolated PBMCs, or as DNA extracted from either sample type. The data derive from a study of blood T cell repertoires in COVID-19 (dated by TCRdb to 2018 to 2021). Regarding the study in general: Samples covering the acute and convalescent phases of COVID-19 were provided by collaborators in the United States, Italy and Spain. HLA class I and class II types, where available, came from metadata supplied by the sample provider rather than from assay-based typing. The prospective study material was composed of cDNA or gDNA derived from T cells, B-cell-depleted T cells, or PBMCs. Sample metadata almost always included a de-identified subject ID, COVID-19 status, age in years and sex. The repertoires were released in a freely available public database intended as a resource for research on the immune response to SARS-CoV-2. Samples came from the ongoing ImmuneRACE study (first 160 participants) plus 1,254 subjects from 6 global collaborators. Subjects who had been exposed to COVID-19, were actively infected with it, or had recovered from it provided the deeply sampled blood TCRbeta repertoires that made up the dataset. Results the study describes overall, beyond this receptor: Clinical and demographic metadata were provided uncurated, with the amount varying by source and participant.

The germline V gene gives CDR1 as MGHRA and CDR2 as YSYEKL. The CDR3 has 16 amino acids, counting the end cysteine and phenylalanine. Only the CDR3 DNA stays, 48 bases, in frame from base 1. The germline V end is reduced by 2 bases and the J end by 0 bases; junction bases left unmatched: 2. This TCR derives from a man between 65 and 79 years old who had recovered from COVID-19. The receptor chain draws on TRBV4-1 and TRBJ2-3, and TRBD2 matches 10 of the central bases. Sample: peripheral blood. Here the CDR3 is given as CASSQRLAGSTDTQYF. The nucleotide sequence reads as follows: TGCGCCAGCAGCCAACGACTAGCGGGTAGCACAGATACGCAGTATTTT.